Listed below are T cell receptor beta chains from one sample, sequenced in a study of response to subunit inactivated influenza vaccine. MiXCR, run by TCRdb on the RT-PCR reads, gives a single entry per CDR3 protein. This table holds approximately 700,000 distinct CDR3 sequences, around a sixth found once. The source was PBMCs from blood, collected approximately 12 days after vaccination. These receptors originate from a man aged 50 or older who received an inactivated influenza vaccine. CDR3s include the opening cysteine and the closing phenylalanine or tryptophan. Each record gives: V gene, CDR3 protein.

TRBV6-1 CASSSRDRNQNQYF
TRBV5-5 CASSKGPQETQYF
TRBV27 CAVSPPGKVKEQYF
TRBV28 CAAETGGLGTGELFF
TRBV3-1 CASSNPGTSEQYF
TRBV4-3 CASSQVEGNHEQFF
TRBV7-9 CASSLGTSGRKTQYF
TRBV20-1 CSADGTEWGLDTQYF
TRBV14 CASSQGFSPKAGGYTF
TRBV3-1 CASSQSGQIETQYF
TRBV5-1 CASRSPSGQINNEQFF
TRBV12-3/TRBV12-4 CASSLAATGYTDTQYF
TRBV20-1 CSARDSSQSPDTQYF
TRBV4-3 CASSQDVFGANVLTF
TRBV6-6 CASSYLGARTQYF
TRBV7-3 CASSSVGGFSTDTQYF
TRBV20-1 CSARDPVKGYTF
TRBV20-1 CSAEVGGRGQPQHF
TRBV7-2 CASSLGVDSPLHF
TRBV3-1 CASSRQGTGYGYTF
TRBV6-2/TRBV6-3 CASSYTGTSGYSYNEQFF
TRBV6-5 CASSYSSARDTFTGELFF
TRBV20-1 CSGPRGLALEQYF
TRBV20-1 CSAGYYNEQFF
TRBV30 CAWSAARTGSDQPQHF
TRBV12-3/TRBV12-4 CASRTGTSEAFF
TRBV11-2 CASSMAGTGNEQFF
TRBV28 CASSFGLAFEGQFF
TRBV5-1 CASAPDRKTGELFF
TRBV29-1 CSVEGTGGIQETQYF
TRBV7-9 CASSFSQETQYF
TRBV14 CASSATQRNTIYF
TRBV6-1 CASRDGYPDTQYF
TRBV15 CATRPVAGGSYNEQFF
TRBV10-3 CAISEPKKKLADYNEQFF
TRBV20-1 CSASPTESVYQPQHF
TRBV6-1 CASRRSTHTGELFF
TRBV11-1 CASSPSGTSGASSYEQYF
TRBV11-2 CASTQAGYEQYF
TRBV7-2 CASSLVGGAVSQETQYF
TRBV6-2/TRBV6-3 CASSLGQLPSNTGELFF
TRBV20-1 CSARSGSESTKQYF
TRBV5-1 CASSWGASGGLMETQYF
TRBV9 CASSEALNTGELFF
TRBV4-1 CASSQVLAGTDTQYF
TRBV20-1 CSARDRLGVETQYF